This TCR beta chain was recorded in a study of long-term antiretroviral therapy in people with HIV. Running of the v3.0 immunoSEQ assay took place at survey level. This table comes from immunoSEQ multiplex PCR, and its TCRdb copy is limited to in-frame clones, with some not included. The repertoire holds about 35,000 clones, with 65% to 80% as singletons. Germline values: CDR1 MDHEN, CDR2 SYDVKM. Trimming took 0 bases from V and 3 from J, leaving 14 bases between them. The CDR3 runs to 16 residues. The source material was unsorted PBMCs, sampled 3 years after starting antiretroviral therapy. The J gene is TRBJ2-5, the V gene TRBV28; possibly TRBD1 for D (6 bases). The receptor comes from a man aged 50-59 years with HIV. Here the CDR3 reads CASSLWDSSREETQYF. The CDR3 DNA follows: TGTGCCAGCAGTTTATGGGACAGCTCCAGGGAAGAGACCCAGTACTTC.